This T cell receptor beta chain was documented in a study of human CD8 memory T cell subsets. The CDR3 covers 13 residues. Germline-derived CDR1 and CDR2 are SGHRS and YFSETQ. Investigators built TCR beta libraries using UMI-labeled 5' RACE. TCRdb reprocessed the 5' RACE reads, keeping one entry per CDR3 protein, no DNA. The sample holds about 10,000 distinct CDR3 sequences. It was from duplicate vials of around 140,000 sorted CD8+ T cells per subset that RNA came. The rearrangement links TRBV5-1 to TRBJ1-1. The sequenced sample was CD8+ T cells from PBMCs. The origin of this receptor is a human donor in good health. CDR3 region: CASSLVRNTEAFF.